The T cell receptor beta chain described here comes from a study of cytomegalovirus exposure and HLA in healthy donors. Study results and limitations: A cluster of highly shared sequence variants was likely a sequencing artifact.

The PCR employed 60 Vbeta primers together with 13 Jbeta primers. The repertoire was sequenced with immunoSEQ multiplex PCR; TCRdb's copy has only in-frame clones and lacks some. The sample table includes tens of thousands of clones. The length of the CDR3 is 16 residues. The V and J ends lost 3 bases and 4 bases, in that order; junction bases with no gene match: 8. Germline CDR1 KGHSH, CDR2 LQKENI. For this clone: Antigen specificity is unknown.

The source of this sequence is a female donor in good health and CMV-seropositive. The sequenced material came from PBMCs. The chain couples TRBV18 to TRBJ2-1; 8 bases line up with TRBD2. This CDR3 is CASSPPGLGGYNEQFF. CDR3 coding DNA: TGTGCCAGCTCACCTCCGGGACTAGGAGGGTACAATGAGCAGTTCTTC.